These 12 T cell receptor beta chains were all obtained from the same sample, sequenced in a study of blood T cell repertoires in COVID-19. Clones were sequenced by immunoSEQ multiplex PCR, and TCRdb holds only the in-frame ones, with some missing. Of 90,000 to 120,000 clones in the sample, about nine tenths were seen once. Sequenced sample: peripheral blood. The source is a man in his fifties with active or convalescent COVID-19.

V is TRBV7-9 and J is TRBJ2-1; a weak D match, TRBD2 (5 bases). This CDR3 contains 15 residues. The ends were cut back, 3 bases at V and 3 bases at J, with 12 bases in the middle. Per the germline V gene, CDR1 is SEHNR and CDR2 is FQNEAQ (reference sequence). CDR3 region: CASSFRGGSYNEQFF. The CDR3 coding sequence is TGTGCCAGCAGCTTTCGCGGAGGAAGCTACAATGAGCAGTTCTTC. Full variable domain (missing parts from reference TRBV7-9 and TRBJ2-1): DTGVSQNPRHKITKRGQNVTFRCDPISEHNRLYWYRQTLGQGPEFLTYFQNEAQLEKSRLLSDRFSAERPKGSFSTLEIQRTEQGDSAMYLCASSFRGGSYNEQFFGPGTRLTVL.

The rearrangement links TRBV30 to TRBJ2-2, with D unresolved. CDR1 GTSNPN and CDR2 SVGIG come from the germline V gene (reference sequence). V lost 0 bases and J 5 bases, leaving 4 bases between the germline ends. The CDR3 has 12 residues. CDR3 DNA sequence: TGTGCCTGGAGTGTATCTACCGGGGAGCTGTTTTTT. Translation gives CAWSVSTGELFF.

V and J are TRBV19 and TRBJ2-4, with TRBD2 identical over 7 bases. Germline V gene data show CDR1 as LNHDA and CDR2 as SQIVND (reference sequence). There are 14 residues in the CDR3. Trimming removed 5 bases from V and 5 bases from J; junction bases left unmatched: 6. This CDR3 is CASSERRGENIQYF. The CDR3 DNA reads as TGTGCCAGTAGTGAACGTCGGGGGGAAAACATTCAGTACTTC.

The chain recombines TRBV7-9 with TRBJ2-1; the match to TRBD2 covers 12 bases. Germline-derived CDR1 and CDR2 are SEHNR and FQNEAQ (reference sequence). J lost 4 bases, V lost 4 bases, and 2 bases had no gene match. The CDR3 spans 15 residues. CDR3 sequence reads: CASSWTSGTYNEQFF. The CDR3 DNA reads TGTGCCAGCAGCTGGACTAGCGGGACTTACAATGAGCAGTTCTTC.

The rearrangement joins TRBV3-1 (or the pseudogene TRBV3-2) to TRBJ2-1; 9 bases match TRBD2. J was trimmed by 8 bases and V by 0 bases; bases with no gene match: 11. This CDR3 is built from 17 residues. Germline V gene lookup returns CDR1 LGHDT and CDR2 YNNKEL (reference sequence). The CDR3 region is CASSQDRLAGPPDEQFF. The CDR3 DNA sequence: TGTGCCAGCAGCCAAGACCGGCTAGCGGGGCCGCCTGATGAGCAGTTCTTC.

This clone has just one count. This chain links TRBV29-1 with TRBJ2-7, with 14 bases matching TRBD2. This CDR3 region has 13 residues. Germline V gene lookup returns CDR1 SQVTM and CDR2 ANQGSEA. V lost 5 bases and J lost 11; bases outside the gene matches: 8. CDR3 protein: CSVSGTSGSLEYF. CDR3 coding DNA: TGCAGCGTTTCCGGGACTAGCGGGAGCTTGGAGTACTTC.

The rearrangement joins TRBV11-2 to TRBJ2-7; D is uncertain. The CDR3 extends over 15 amino acids. Germline lookup yields CDR1 SGHAT and CDR2 FQNNGV. The ends were cut back, 0 bases at V and 0 bases at J, with 9 bases in the middle. The CDR3 spells CASSLESVGSYEQYF. CDR3 bases: TGTGCCAGCAGCTTAGAATCTGTCGGCTCCTACGAGCAGTACTTC.

V and J are TRBV18 and TRBJ2-5, with D possibly being TRBD2 (5 bases). CDR1 and CDR2 from the germline V gene are KGHSH and LQKENI. There are 15 residues in the CDR3. The V end lost 0 bases, the J end lost 2 bases, and 10 bases lay between the germline ends. The CDR3 coding sequence is TGTGCCAGCTCACCACCGGAACGGAGGCAAGAGACCCAGTACTTC. Translation: CASSPPERRQETQYF.

This rearrangement joins TRBV5-1 to TRBJ2-5; D may be TRBD2 (6 bases). This CDR3 is 15 amino acids long. Germline CDR1 and CDR2: SGHRS and YFSETQ. Trimming removed 4 bases at V and 5 bases at J, with 18 bases between. This chain's CDR3 is CASSPSLSGGETQYF. The CDR3 DNA reads TGCGCCAGCAGCCCCTCGCTGAGTGGGGGGGAGACCCAGTACTTC.

CDR3 loop: CASSTGRGRGTQYF. CDR3 sequence (DNA): TGTGCCAGCAGCACCGGCCGTGGGCGGGGGACCCAGTACTTC. The rearrangement joins TRBV28 to TRBJ2-5; D is perhaps TRBD2 (6 bases). Germline-derived CDR1 and CDR2 are MDHEN and SYDVKM. The CDR3 has 14 amino acids. Trimming took 6 bases from V and 7 from J, leaving 18 bases between them.

This chain links TRBV11-2 with TRBJ1-1, with D perhaps matching TRBD1 (5 bases). The V and J ends lost 2 bases and 1 base respectively, with 14 bases between them. The CDR3 loop spans 16 amino acids. CDR1 is SGHAT and CDR2 is FQNNGV in the germline V gene. CDR3 region: CASSLLRGRGNTEAFF. CDR3 coding DNA: TGTGCCAGCAGCTTATTACGGGGGAGGGGGAACACTGAAGCTTTCTTT.

The chain carries TRBV3-1 (or the pseudogene TRBV3-2) and TRBJ2-1; D gene unclear. This CDR3 comprises 14 residues. V lost 0 bases and J lost 6, with 9 bases in between. CDR1 is LGHDT and CDR2 is YNNKEL in the germline V gene (reference sequence). This chain's CDR3 is CASSQELVSNEQFF. The CDR3 DNA reads as TGTGCCAGCAGCCAAGAATTGGTTAGCAATGAGCAGTTCTTC.